This entry features one TCR beta chain sequence. Time point meaning: neoterminal ileum biopsy at postoperative endoscopy, about 6 months after surgery. The data were taken from a study of T cell repertoires in ileal Crohn's disease. The protocol was immunoSEQ multiplex PCR, while the TCRdb copy is restricted to in-frame clones and leaves out a portion. The table lists fewer than 1,200 clones, roughly 85% of them singletons. Germline V CDR1 and CDR2: SNHLY, FYNNEI. This CDR3 contains 20 residues. V lost 5 bases, J lost 9 bases, and 24 bases stayed unmatched. Material for sequencing was ileal tissue. The chain uses TRBV2 and TRBJ1-6, with 8 bases aligning to TRBD1. The TCR was taken from an adult with Crohn's disease. The CDR3 sequence is CASSHTYPTGAGNFGSPLHF. DNA for the CDR3: TGTGCCAGCAGTCACACGTACCCGACAGGGGCAGGTAATTTCGGTTCACCCCTCCACTTT.